Listed below are T cell receptor beta chains from one sample, sequenced in a study of blood T cell repertoires in COVID-19. Measured with immunoSEQ multiplex PCR; TCRdb has only the in-frame clones, and not every one. The repertoire holds about 60,000 clones, with almost 90% as singletons. Sequenced material: peripheral blood. These receptors were collected from a woman older than 75 with active COVID-19. Each CDR3 is given with its conserved first and last residue. The D gene is left open where the match is weak. The listing skips clone size in some rows; elsewhere it reads once, few, many or a size class.

>TRBD2|NA|TRBV18|TRBJ2-3
CASSFSSGLTDTQYF
>NA|NA|TRBV3-1/TRBV3-2|TRBJ1-2
CASSHGDRGHTF
>NA|few|TRBV6-5|TRBJ1-6
CASRGHYNSPLHF
>TRBD1|NA|TRBV19|TRBJ1-3
CASSIEGTGVGNTIYF
>TRBD2|NA|TRBV9|TRBJ2-4
CASSPSGGSGGLIAKNIQYF
>NA|NA|TRBV4-2|TRBJ2-2
CASSQEPGGHQTTGELFF
>TRBD1|many|TRBV28|TRBJ1-6
CASSSGQENSPLHF
>TRBD1|NA|TRBV11-2|TRBJ2-7
CASSLGWSGGDEQYF
>TRBD1|once|TRBV28|TRBJ2-7
CASSSTGTGSSYEQYF
>NA|NA|TRBV29-1|TRBJ2-1
CSVEVLAVGADEQFF
>TRBD2|NA|TRBV6-5|TRBJ2-3
CASSYRRGGGDTQYF
>TRBD1|once|TRBV5-1|TRBJ2-1
CASSAAGQGLNEQFF
>NA|NA|TRBV5-6|TRBJ2-3
CASSRLGAQYF
>TRBD2|NA|TRBV29-1|TRBJ2-5
CSGLAGVETQYF
>NA|NA|TRBV19|TRBJ2-1
CASKGYHNEQFF
>TRBD2|NA|TRBV28|TRBJ2-5
CASSLLAAEETQYF
>NA|once|TRBV7-9|TRBJ1-4
CASSSRQATNEKLFF
>NA|NA|TRBV5-4|TRBJ2-3
CASSSYRGFDTQYF
>TRBD2|NA|TRBV4-3|TRBJ2-3
CASSQATSGGAPDTQYF
>TRBD2|NA|TRBV15|TRBJ2-7
CATSTTSGSSYEQYF
>NA|NA|TRBV7-9|TRBJ1-4
CASTASGGGGEKLFF
>NA|NA|TRBV5-1|TRBJ2-4
CASTRSHGNGDSIQYF
>NA|NA|TRBV30|TRBJ2-1
CAWSLELFLYNEQFF
>NA|NA|TRBV4-1|TRBJ1-2
CASSQGPIGGIYGYTF
>NA|NA|TRBV3-1/TRBV3-2|TRBJ1-6
CASSLGHVRNF
>TRBD2|NA|TRBV7-6|TRBJ2-5
CASSPTSGGAVGETQYF
>TRBD2|NA|TRBV5-1|TRBJ2-1
CASNPGGRINEQFF
>TRBD2|NA|TRBV10-3|TRBJ2-5
CAIRDPRAGGETQYF
>TRBD2|NA|TRBV5-1|TRBJ2-5
CASTFAGTSEETQYF
>NA|NA|TRBV27|TRBJ1-2
CASSLLRGYGYTF
>TRBD2|NA|TRBV4-3|TRBJ2-1
CASNSLAGGPGEQFF
>TRBD2|NA|TRBV10-1|TRBJ2-1
CASRVSGATYNEQFF
>NA|NA|TRBV12-3/TRBV12-4|TRBJ1-1
CASSFSRVGGTFF
>TRBD1|NA|TRBV27|TRBJ1-2
CASSYSRGDYGYTF
>TRBD1|NA|TRBV6-5|TRBJ1-6
CASRRTGPNSPLHF
>NA|NA|TRBV19|TRBJ1-2
CASSREGYGYTF
>TRBD1|NA|TRBV19|TRBJ1-1
CASSSPRGQNTEAFF
>TRBD1|NA|TRBV9|TRBJ1-2
CASSLTGGVGYTF
>TRBD1|NA|TRBV5-4|TRBJ2-7
CASSPETGGKQYF
>TRBD1|few|TRBV19|TRBJ2-7
CASSVGGQGTYEQYF
>TRBD1|NA|TRBV9|TRBJ1-6
CASSAGTGEAWVLDSPLHF
>NA|NA|TRBV5-4|TRBJ2-6
CASSQLASGANVLTF
>TRBD1|NA|TRBV4-1|TRBJ2-1
CASTRQGGNEQFF
>TRBD2|NA|TRBV27|TRBJ2-7
CASSYLLAGGFYEQYF
>NA|NA|TRBV18|TRBJ1-1
CASSPRGHNTEAFF
>NA|NA|TRBV10-3|TRBJ1-1
CAISVTGLEAFF